This is a list of T cell receptor beta chains from one sample in a study of T cells in Graves' hyperthyroidism and ophthalmopathy. TCRdb ran MiXCR on the multiplex PCR reads and lists one entry per CDR3 protein. Of 300,000 to 400,000 distinct CDR3 sequences in the sample, about 18% were seen once. The sample comprised blood. The receptors were gathered from a man aged 18 to 30 with Graves' ophthalmopathy. Both conserved end residues are part of each CDR3. A D gene is named only where the DNA matches it firmly. Clone size, where shown, is once, few, many, or a class for clones that have expanded.

>TRBD1|TRBV4-1|TRBJ1-1|many
CASSQRTTGGGNTEAFF
TGCGCCAGCAGCCAACGTACCACAGGGGGCGGGAACACTGAAGCTTTCTTT
>NA|TRBV12-3/TRBV12-4|TRBJ2-1|few
CASSWGGGPKYNEQFF
TGTGCCAGCAGTTGGGGGGGGGGGCCCAAATACAATGAGCAGTTCTTC
>TRBD1|TRBV28|TRBJ1-5|many
CASSSRQGDQPQHF
TGTGCCAGCAGTTCAAGACAGGGGGATCAGCCCCAGCATTTT
>NA|TRBV2|TRBJ1-5|many
CASREDSYQPQHF
TGTGCCAGCAGGGAGGACAGTTATCAGCCCCAGCATTTT
>TRBD1|TRBV7-2|TRBJ2-5|many
CASSLEGGLSTQYF
TGTGCCAGCAGCTTAGAAGGGGGCCTGAGTACCCAGTACTTC
>NA|TRBV20-1|TRBJ1-4|many
CSARGGANEKLFF
TGCAGTGCTAGAGGGGGGGCTAATGAAAAACTGTTTTTT
>NA|TRBV3-1|TRBJ1-4|many
CASSQGISTNEKLFF
TGTGCCAGCAGCCAAGGGATTTCAACTAATGAAAAACTGTTTTTT
>NA|TRBV3-1|TRBJ1-2|many
CASSQDDRAGGYTF
TGTGCCAGCAGCCAAGATGACCGGGCAGGTGGCTACACCTTC
>NA|TRBV11-2|TRBJ2-2|NA
CASSPGFGELFF
TGTGCCAGCAGCCCAGGGTTCGGGGAGCTGTTTTTT
>NA|TRBV29-1|TRBJ2-1|many
CSVERVLQGDEQFF
TGCAGCGTTGAAAGAGTACTTCAGGGCGATGAGCAGTTCTTC
>NA|TRBV11-2|TRBJ1-1|NA
CASSSSLALNTETFF
TGTGCCAGCAGCTCCAGTTTGGCATTGAACACTGAAACTTTCTTT
>NA|TRBV6-1|TRBJ2-7|many
CASSERAYEQYF
TGTGCCAGCAGTGAACGGGCGTACGAGCAGTACTTC
>NA|TRBV3-1|TRBJ2-7|many
CASSQGSYYEQYF
TGTGCCAGCAGCCAGGGGAGCTACTACGAGCAGTACTTC
>TRBD1|TRBV7-2|TRBJ1-5|many
CASSAQGVSNQPQHF
TGTGCCAGCAGCGCGCAGGGGGTTAGCAATCAGCCCCAGCATTTT
>TRBD1|TRBV6-1|TRBJ1-1|few
CASSDRRQGVLGEAFF
TGTGCCAGCAGTGACCGAAGACAGGGGGTTCTAGGTGAAGCTTTCTTT
>TRBD2|TRBV5-4|TRBJ2-1|NA
CASSLSGGASSYNEQFF
TGTGCCAGCAGCTTGAGCGGGGGGGCCAGCTCCTACAATGAGCAGTTCTTC
>TRBD2|TRBV7-9|TRBJ2-3|many
CASSLGSSGNTDTQYF
TGTGCCAGCAGCTTAGGGTCTAGCGGGAACACAGATACGCAGTATTTT
>TRBD1|TRBV18|TRBJ2-7|many
CASSRDRVIPYEQYF
TGTGCCAGCTCAAGGGACAGGGTGATCCCCTACGAGCAGTACTTC
>TRBD2|TRBV3-1|TRBJ2-7|NA
CASSQDLLAGGREQYF
TGTGCCAGCAGCCAAGATTTGCTAGCGGGGGGTCGGGAGCAGTACTTC
>TRBD1|TRBV28|TRBJ2-7|many
CASKGQADYEQYF
TGTGCCAGCAAAGGACAGGCCGACTACGAGCAGTACTTC
>NA|TRBV28|TRBJ1-3|many
CASSFGGNTIYF
TGTGCCAGCAGTTTCGGCGGAAACACCATATATTTT
>TRBD1|TRBV6-2/TRBV6-3|TRBJ2-1|many
CASSQDRASYNEQFF
TGTGCCAGCAGCCAAGACAGGGCAAGCTACAATGAGCAGTTCTTC
>NA|TRBV7-2|TRBJ2-1|many
CASSYRVGLYNEQFF
TGTGCCAGCAGCTACAGGGTCGGACTCTACAATGAGCAGTTCTTC
>TRBD2|TRBV28|TRBJ2-3|many
CASQDLAGGATDTQYF
TGTGCCAGCCAGGATCTAGCGGGGGGGGCCACAGATACGCAGTATTTT
>NA|TRBV2|TRBJ1-2|NA
CASSERAGGRNYGYTF
TGTGCCAGCAGTGAACGGGCGGGGGGCCGGAACTATGGCTACACCTTC
>NA|TRBV7-2|TRBJ1-1|NA
CASSLHPVEIAEAFF
TGTGCCAGCAGCTTACACCCAGTTGAGATAGCTGAAGCTTTCTTT
>TRBD2|TRBV27|TRBJ2-2|few
CASSFQSGGNTGELFF
TGTGCCAGCAGTTTTCAAAGCGGGGGGAACACCGGGGAGCTGTTTTTT
>NA|TRBV7-9|TRBJ1-4|few
CASSEQRGNEKLFF
TGTGCCAGCAGCGAACAGAGGGGGAATGAAAAACTGTTTTTT
>NA|TRBV29-1|TRBJ2-1|many
CSVEGRGAYNEQFF
TGCAGCGTTGAGGGCAGGGGGGCCTACAATGAGCAGTTCTTC
>NA|TRBV12-5|TRBJ1-2|few
CASGLATGILGGYTF
TGTGCTAGTGGTTTGGCTACAGGGATACTTGGCGGCTACACCTTC
>NA|TRBV3-1|TRBJ2-2|many
CASSTGTLNILSRELFF
TGTGCCAGCAGCACCGGGACGCTTAATATCCTCAGCCGGGAGCTGTTTTTT
>NA|TRBV7-2|TRBJ1-2|NA
CASSWGREGETF
TGTGCCAGCAGCTGGGGGCGGGAAGGGGAGACCTTC
>NA|TRBV28|TRBJ1-2|many
CASSLTQLYGYTF
TGTGCCAGCAGTTTAACCCAACTCTATGGCTACACCTTC
>NA|TRBV7-9|TRBJ2-5|many
CASSPGVGPAKRPQYF
TGTGCCAGCAGCCCGGGGGTGGGGCCAGCGAAGAGACCCCAGTACTTC
>NA|TRBV28|TRBJ2-7|many
CASRGGVYEQYF
TGTGCCAGCAGAGGCGGGGTCTACGAGCAGTACTTC
>TRBD1|TRBV7-6|TRBJ2-2|NA
CASSPWTGKAGELFF
TGTGCCAGCAGCCCCTGGACAGGGAAAGCCGGGGAGCTGTTTTTT
>TRBD1|TRBV6-2/TRBV6-3|TRBJ1-2|many
CASSLQGNYGYTF
TGTGCCAGCAGTCTACAGGGGAACTATGGCTACACCTTC
>NA|TRBV9|TRBJ1-2|few
CASSVVGFKPVNYGYTF
TGTGCCAGCAGCGTAGTAGGGTTTAAGCCCGTTAACTATGGCTACACCTTC
>NA|TRBV6-1|TRBJ1-5|many
CASSSRGRESAQHF
TGTGCCAGCAGTTCACGGGGCAGGGAATCGGCCCAGCATTTT
>TRBD1|TRBV11-2|TRBJ1-6|NA
CASSSDRGNFSSYNSPLHF
TGTGCCAGCAGCTCGGACAGGGGGAACTTTAGCTCCTATAATTCACCCCTCCACTTT
>NA|TRBV6-1|TRBJ2-2|few
CASSELGNTGELFF
TGTGCCAGCAGTGAGTTGGGGAACACCGGGGAGCTGTTTTTT
>TRBD2|TRBV3-1|TRBJ2-3|few
CAGSQGMTSGGAGGTDTQYF
TGTGCCGGCAGCCAAGGGATGACTAGCGGGGGGGCAGGTGGCACAGATACGCAGTATTTT